This T cell receptor (beta chain) came from a study of beta chain features in type 1 diabetes. From germline, CDR1 is SGHRS and CDR2 YFSETQ. Trimming shortened V by 0 bases and J by 4 bases, and 4 bases separated the two germline ends. This CDR3 comprises 13 residues. The table lists this clone with a few counts. Its antigen is unidentified. Study-wide results and caveats: Type 1 diabetes patients had moderately but significantly shorter TCRB CDR3s in all four CD4+ subsets.

A heparinised blood draw that averaged about 120 mL was obtained once from each donor. Via CD45RO/CCR7/CD25/CD127/CD95/CD27, cells of the CD4+ naive, central memory, regulatory and stem cell-like memory subsets were sorted. The isolated RNA, all of it, was reverse transcribed, so expressed TCRB transcripts were what got sequenced. Only in-frame clones appear in the TCRdb table, and some are missing; sequencing was by immunoSEQ multiplex PCR. The sample contains approximately 600,000 clones, 12% of which appear only once. Sequenced material: naive CD4+ T cells from blood. The chain has TRBV5-1 and TRBJ1-4; no clear D gene. The clonotype comes from a man aged 25 to 40 with type 1 diabetes. The CDR3 nucleotides read TGCGCCAGCAGCTTGGGAAGTAATGAAAAACTGTTTTTT. It codes for CASSLGSNEKLFF.